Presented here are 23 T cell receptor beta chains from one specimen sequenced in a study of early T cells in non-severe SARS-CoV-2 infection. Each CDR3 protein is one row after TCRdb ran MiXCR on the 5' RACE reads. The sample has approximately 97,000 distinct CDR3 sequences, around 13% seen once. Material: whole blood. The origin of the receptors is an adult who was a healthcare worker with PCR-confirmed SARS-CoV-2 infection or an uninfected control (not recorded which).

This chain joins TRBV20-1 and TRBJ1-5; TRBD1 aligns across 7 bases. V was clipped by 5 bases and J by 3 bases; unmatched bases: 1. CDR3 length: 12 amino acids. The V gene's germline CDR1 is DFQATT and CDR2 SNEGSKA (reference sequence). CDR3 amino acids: CSADRDNQPQHF. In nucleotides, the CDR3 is TGCAGTGCTGACAGGGACAATCAGCCCCAGCATTTT.

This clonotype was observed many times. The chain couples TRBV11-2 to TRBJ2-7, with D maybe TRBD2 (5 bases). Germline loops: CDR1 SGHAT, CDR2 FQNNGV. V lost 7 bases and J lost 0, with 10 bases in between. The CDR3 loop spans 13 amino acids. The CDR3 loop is CASKASSSYEQYF. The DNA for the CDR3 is TGTGCCAGCAAGGCTAGCAGCTCCTACGAGCAGTACTTC.

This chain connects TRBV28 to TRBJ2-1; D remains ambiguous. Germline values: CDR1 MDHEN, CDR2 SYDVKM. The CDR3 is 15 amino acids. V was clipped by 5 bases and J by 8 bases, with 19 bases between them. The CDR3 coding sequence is TGTGCCAGCAGTGCGCTACGGCGGCTACAGCATGAGCAGTTCTTC. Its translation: CASSALRRLQHEQFF. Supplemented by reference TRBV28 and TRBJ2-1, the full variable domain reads DVKVTQSSRYLVKRTGEKVFLECVQDMDHENMFWYRQDPGLGLRLIYFSYDVKMKEKGDIPEGYSVSREKKERFSLILESASTNQTSMYLCASSALRRLQHEQFFGPGTRLTVL.

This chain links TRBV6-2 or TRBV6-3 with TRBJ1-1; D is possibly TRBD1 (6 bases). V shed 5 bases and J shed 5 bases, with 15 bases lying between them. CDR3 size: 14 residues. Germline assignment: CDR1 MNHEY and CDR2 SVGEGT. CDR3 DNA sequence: TGTGCCAGCAGTCTGCAGGGGAGTATGACTGAAGCTTTCTTT. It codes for CASSLQGSMTEAFF.

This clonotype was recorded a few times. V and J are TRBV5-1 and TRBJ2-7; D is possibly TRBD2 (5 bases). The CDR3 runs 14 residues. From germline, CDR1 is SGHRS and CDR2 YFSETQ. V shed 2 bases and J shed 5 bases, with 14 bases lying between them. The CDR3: CASSLAKGVHEQYF. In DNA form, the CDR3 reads TGCGCCAGCAGCTTAGCAAAGGGAGTCCACGAGCAGTACTTC.

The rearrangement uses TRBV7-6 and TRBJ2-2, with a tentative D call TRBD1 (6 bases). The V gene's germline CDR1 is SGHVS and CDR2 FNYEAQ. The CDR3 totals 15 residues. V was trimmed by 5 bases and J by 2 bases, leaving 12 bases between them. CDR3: CASSPRTVNTGELFF. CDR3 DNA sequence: TGTGCCAGCAGCCCGCGGACAGTAAACACCGGGGAGCTGTTTTTT.

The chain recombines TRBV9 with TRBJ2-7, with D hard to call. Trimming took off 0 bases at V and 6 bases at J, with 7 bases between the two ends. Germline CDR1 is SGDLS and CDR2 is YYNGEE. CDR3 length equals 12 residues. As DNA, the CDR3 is TGTGCCAGCAGCGTAGTTGCCGGCGAGCAGTACTTC. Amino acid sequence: CASSVVAGEQYF.

Written as DNA, the CDR3 is TGTGCCAGCGCACCAGTCGGGGGTACGCAGTATTTT. Translating it yields CASAPVGGTQYF. The rearrangement joins TRBV7-2 to TRBJ2-3, with D possibly TRBD2 on 6 matching bases. With 8 bases removed from V and 8 bases from J, the gap between germline ends came to 14 bases. The CDR3 extends over 12 amino acids. CDR1 and CDR2 (germline): SGHTA, FQGNSA. Complete variable domain (other parts from reference TRBV7-2 and TRBJ2-3): GAGVSQSPSNKVTEKGKDVELRCDPISGHTALYWYRQSLGQGLEFLIYFQGNSAPDKSGLPSDRFSAERTGGSVSTLTIQRTQQEDSAVYLCASAPVGGTQYFGPGTRLTVL.

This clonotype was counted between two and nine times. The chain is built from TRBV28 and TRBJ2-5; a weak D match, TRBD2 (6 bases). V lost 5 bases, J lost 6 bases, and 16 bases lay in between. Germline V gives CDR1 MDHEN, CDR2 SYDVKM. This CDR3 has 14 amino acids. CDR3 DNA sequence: TGTGCCAGCAGTCGACTAGAGGGAGTGAAGACCCAGTACTTC. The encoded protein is CASSRLEGVKTQYF.

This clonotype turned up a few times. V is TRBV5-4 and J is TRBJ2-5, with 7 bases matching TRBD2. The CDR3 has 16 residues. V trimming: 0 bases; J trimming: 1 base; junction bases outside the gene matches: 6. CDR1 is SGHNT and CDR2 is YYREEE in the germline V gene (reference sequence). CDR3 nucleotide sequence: TGTGCCAGCAGCTTGGGGGCCAGGGAGGGCCAAGAGACCCAGTACTTC. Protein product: CASSLGAREGQETQYF.

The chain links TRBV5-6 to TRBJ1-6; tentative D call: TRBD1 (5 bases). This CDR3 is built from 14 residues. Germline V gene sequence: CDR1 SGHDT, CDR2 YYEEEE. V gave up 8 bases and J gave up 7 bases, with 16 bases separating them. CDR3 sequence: CASKTGTGNSPLHF. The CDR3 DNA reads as TGTGCCAGTAAGACCGGGACCGGCAATTCACCCCTCCACTTT.

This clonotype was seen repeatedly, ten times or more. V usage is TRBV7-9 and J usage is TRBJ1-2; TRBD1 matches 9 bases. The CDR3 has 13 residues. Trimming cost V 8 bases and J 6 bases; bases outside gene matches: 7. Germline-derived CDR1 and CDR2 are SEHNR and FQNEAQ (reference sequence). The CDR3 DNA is TGTGCCAGCTTCGGGACAGGGTCCGATGGCTACACCTTC. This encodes CASFGTGSDGYTF.

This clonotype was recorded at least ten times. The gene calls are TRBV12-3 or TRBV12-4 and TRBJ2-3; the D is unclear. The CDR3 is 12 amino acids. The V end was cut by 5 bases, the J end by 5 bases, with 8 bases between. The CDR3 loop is CASSNMGDTQYF. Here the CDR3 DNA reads TGTGCCAGCAGTAACATGGGAGATACGCAGTATTTT.

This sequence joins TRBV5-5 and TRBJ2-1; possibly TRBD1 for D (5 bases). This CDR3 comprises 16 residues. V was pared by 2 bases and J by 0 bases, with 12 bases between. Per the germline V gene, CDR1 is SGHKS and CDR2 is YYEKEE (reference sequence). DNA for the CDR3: TGTGCCAGCAGCTTAAGGGGTACAAGCTCCTACAATGAGCAGTTCTTC. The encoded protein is CASSLRGTSSYNEQFF. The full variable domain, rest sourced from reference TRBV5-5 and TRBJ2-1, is DAGVTQSPTHLIKTRGQQVTLRCSPISGHKSVSWYQQVLGQGPQFIFQYYEKEERGRGNFPDRFSARQFPNYSSELNVNALLLGDSALYLCASSLRGTSSYNEQFFGPGTRLTVL.

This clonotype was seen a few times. The CDR3 DNA is TGTGCCAGCTCACCTTTGGACAGCTCCTACAATGAGCAGTTCTTC. Translated: CASSPLDSSYNEQFF. V is TRBV18 and J is TRBJ2-1; D may be TRBD1 (6 bases). The CDR3 loop spans 15 amino acids. Trimming took 3 bases from V and 0 from J, leaving 9 bases between them. Germline-derived CDR1 and CDR2 are KGHSH and LQKENI.

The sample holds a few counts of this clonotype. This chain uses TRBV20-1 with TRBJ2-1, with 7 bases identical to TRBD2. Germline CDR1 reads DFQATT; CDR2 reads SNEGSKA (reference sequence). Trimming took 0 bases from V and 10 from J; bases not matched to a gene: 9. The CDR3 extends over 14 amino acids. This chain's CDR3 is CSARDQRGSKEQFF. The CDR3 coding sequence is TGCAGTGCTAGAGATCAACGCGGGAGTAAAGAGCAGTTCTTC.

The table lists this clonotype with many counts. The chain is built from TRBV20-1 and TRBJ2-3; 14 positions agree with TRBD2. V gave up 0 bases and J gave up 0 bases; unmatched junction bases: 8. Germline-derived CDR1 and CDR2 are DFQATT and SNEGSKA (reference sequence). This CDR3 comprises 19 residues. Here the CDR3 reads CSARESRLAGGSSTDTQYF. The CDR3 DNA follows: TGCAGTGCTAGAGAGTCCCGACTAGCGGGAGGGTCTAGCACAGATACGCAGTATTTT.

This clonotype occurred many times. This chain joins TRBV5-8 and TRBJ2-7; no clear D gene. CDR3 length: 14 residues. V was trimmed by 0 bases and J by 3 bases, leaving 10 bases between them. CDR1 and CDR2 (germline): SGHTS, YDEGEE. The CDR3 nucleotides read TGTGCCAGCAGCTTGGCCAACGGTTACTACGAGCAGTACTTC. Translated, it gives CASSLANGYYEQYF.

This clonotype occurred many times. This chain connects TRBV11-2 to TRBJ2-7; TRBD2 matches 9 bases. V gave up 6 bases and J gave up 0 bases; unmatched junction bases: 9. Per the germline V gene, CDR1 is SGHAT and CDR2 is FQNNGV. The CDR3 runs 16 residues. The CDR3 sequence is CASRPLAGPRSYEQYF. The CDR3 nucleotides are TGTGCCAGCAGACCTCTAGCGGGACCCCGCTCCTACGAGCAGTACTTC.

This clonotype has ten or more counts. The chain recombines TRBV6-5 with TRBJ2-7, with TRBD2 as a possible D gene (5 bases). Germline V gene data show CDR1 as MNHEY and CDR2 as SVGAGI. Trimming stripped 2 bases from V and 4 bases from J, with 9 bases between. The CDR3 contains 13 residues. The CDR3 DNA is TGTGCCAGCAGTTACCGGGGTGGGTACGAGCAGTACTTC. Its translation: CASSYRGGYEQYF.

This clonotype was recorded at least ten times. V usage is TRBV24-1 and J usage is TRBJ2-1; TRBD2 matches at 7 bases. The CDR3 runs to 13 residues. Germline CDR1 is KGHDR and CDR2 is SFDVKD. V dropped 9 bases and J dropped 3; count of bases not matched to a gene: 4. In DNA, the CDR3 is TGTGCCACCGGGACTAACTACTACAATGAGCAGTTCTTC. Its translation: CATGTNYYNEQFF.

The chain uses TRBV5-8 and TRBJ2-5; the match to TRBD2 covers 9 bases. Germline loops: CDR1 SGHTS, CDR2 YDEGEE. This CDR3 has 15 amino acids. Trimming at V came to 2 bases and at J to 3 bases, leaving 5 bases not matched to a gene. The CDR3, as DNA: TGTGCCAGCAGCTTTAGCGGGAGAGGTGAAGAGACCCAGTACTTC. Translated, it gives CASSFSGRGEETQYF.

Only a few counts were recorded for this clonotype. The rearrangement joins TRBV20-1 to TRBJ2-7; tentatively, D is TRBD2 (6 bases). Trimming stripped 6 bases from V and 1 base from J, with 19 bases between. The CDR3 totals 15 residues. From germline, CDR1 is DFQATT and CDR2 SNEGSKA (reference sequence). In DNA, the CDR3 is TGCAGTGCGCCCGACTGGGTAGGGAGGTCCTACGAGCAGTACTTC. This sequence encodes CSAPDWVGRSYEQYF.